Listed here is a single TCR beta chain. This specimen belongs to a study of cytomegalovirus exposure and HLA in healthy donors. PCR was performed using 60 Vbeta and 13 Jbeta primers. Repertoires were generated with immunoSEQ multiplex PCR, while TCRdb's copy carries only in-frame clones and drops some. The table shows nearly 110,000 clones, with about 70% occurring only once. V shed 7 bases, J shed 11 bases, and the junction held 12 bases outside the gene matches. Germline lookup yields CDR1 MNHEY and CDR2 SMNVEV (reference sequence). The CDR3 has 14 residues. The receptor was isolated from a woman between 50 and 59 years old in good health and CMV-seropositive. Sequences were obtained from PBMCs. The chain uses TRBV27 and TRBJ2-5; 11 bases fit TRBD2. The CDR3 sequence: CASKIAGGPGEQYF. In DNA, the CDR3 is TGTGCCAGCAAGATAGCGGGGGGGCCTGGGGAGCAGTACTTC.